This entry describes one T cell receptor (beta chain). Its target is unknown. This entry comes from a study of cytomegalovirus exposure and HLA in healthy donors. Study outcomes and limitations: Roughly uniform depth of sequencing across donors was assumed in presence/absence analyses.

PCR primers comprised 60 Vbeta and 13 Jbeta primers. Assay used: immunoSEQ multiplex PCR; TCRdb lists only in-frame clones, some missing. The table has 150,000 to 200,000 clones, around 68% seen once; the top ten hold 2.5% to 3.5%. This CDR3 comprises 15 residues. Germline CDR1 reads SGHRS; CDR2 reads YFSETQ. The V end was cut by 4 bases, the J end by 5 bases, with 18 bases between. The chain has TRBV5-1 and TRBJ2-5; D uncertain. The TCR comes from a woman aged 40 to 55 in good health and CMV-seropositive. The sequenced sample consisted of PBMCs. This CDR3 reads CASSPTPVRSETQYF. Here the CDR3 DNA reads TGCGCCAGCAGCCCCACCCCGGTTAGAAGCGAGACCCAGTACTTC.